The 32 T cell receptor beta chains listed next were all sequenced from one sample in a study of CD8 T cells in Susac syndrome. RNA was extracted with the RNeasy kit, and a quantity of 0.5 to 1 ug was reverse transcribed using random hexamers. TCRdb fed the immunoSEQ multiplex PCR reads into MiXCR, producing one record per CDR3 protein. The sample records 140,000 or so distinct CDR3 sequences, 94% being singletons. Sequencing input: CD4+ T cells from PBMCs. Source of these receptors: a human donor in good health.

The chain links TRBV28 to TRBJ1-5, with 8 bases fitting TRBD1. CDR1 is MDHEN, CDR2 SYDVKM, per germline. With V trimmed by 6 bases and J by 1 base, 8 bases remained unmatched. The CDR3 has 16 residues. As DNA, the CDR3 is TGTGCCAGCAGGGAAACAGGGGGAATAAGCAATCAGCCCCAGCATTTT. The encoded protein is CASRETGGISNQPQHF.

This clonotype was observed a single time. The chain carries TRBV7-9 and TRBJ1-2; 8 bases match TRBD1. Looked up from germline, CDR1 is SEHNR and CDR2 is FQNEAQ (reference sequence). This CDR3 region has 16 residues. V trimming: 5 bases; J trimming: 6 bases; junction bases outside the gene matches: 14. The CDR3 is CASSPIPGRGHHGYTF. CDR3 in DNA: TGTGCCAGCAGCCCGATCCCGGGCAGGGGGCATCATGGCTACACCTTC.

The chain's CDR3 is CASSPPGQNTEAFF. In DNA, the CDR3 is TGCGCCAGCAGTCCACCGGGACAGAACACTGAAGCTTTCTTT. The rearrangement links TRBV23-1 to TRBJ1-1; D is possibly TRBD1 (6 bases). TRBV23-1 is known as an ORF, though its function is uncertain. Trimming removed 4 bases from V and 1 base from J, with 10 bases in between. This CDR3 comprises 14 residues.

The chain uses TRBV2 and TRBJ2-7; 8 bases are a match to TRBD1. The CDR3 contains 15 residues. V dropped 1 base and J dropped 3; count of bases not matched to a gene: 5. Germline CDR1 is SNHLY and CDR2 is FYNNEI. The CDR3 protein is CASSEEAGGVYEQYF. CDR3 nucleotides: TGTGCCAGCAGTGAAGAAGCAGGGGGCGTCTACGAGCAGTACTTC. Complete variable domain (other parts from reference TRBV2 and TRBJ2-7): EPEVTQTPSHQVTQMGQEVILRCVPISNHLYFYWYRQILGQKVEFLVSFYNNEISEKSEIFDDQFSVERPDGSNFTLKIRSTKLEDSAMYFCASSEEAGGVYEQYFGPGTRLTVT.

The chain employs TRBV7-9 and TRBJ1-2, with D uncertain. The CDR3 totals 15 residues. The V end lost 0 bases, the J end lost 0 bases, and 8 bases lay between the germline ends. Germline V gives CDR1 SEHNR, CDR2 FQNEAQ (reference sequence). CDR3 amino acids: CASSLATIANYGYTF. The CDR3 coding sequence is TGTGCCAGCAGCTTAGCGACCATAGCTAACTATGGCTACACCTTC. Based on the CDR3 plus reference TRBV7-9 and TRBJ1-2, the full variable domain is DTGVSQNPRHKITKRGQNVTFRCDPISEHNRLYWYRQTLGQGPEFLTYFQNEAQLEKSRLLSDRFSAERPKGSFSTLEIQRTEQGDSAMYLCASSLATIANYGYTFGSGTRLTVV.

This chain uses TRBV29-1 with TRBJ2-1; TRBD1 aligns across 8 bases. Losses at the gene ends were 3 bases for V and 9 bases for J; bases not matched to a gene: 13. Per germline, CDR1 SQVTM and CDR2 ANQGSEA. The CDR3 extends over 15 amino acids. The CDR3 DNA reads TGCAGCGTTGACTATTATGGGCAGGGGGCTGGTGAGCAGTTCTTC. This encodes CSVDYYGQGAGEQFF.

The J gene is TRBJ2-7, the V gene TRBV10-3; a weak D match, TRBD1 (5 bases). The germline CDR1 and CDR2 sequences are ENHRY and SYGVKD. This CDR3 has 14 amino acids. Between the trimmed V and J ends, which lost 5 bases and 3 bases, there was a span of 14 bases. The chain's CDR3 is CAISKSTEDYEQYF. Here the CDR3 DNA reads TGTGCCATCAGTAAATCGACAGAAGACTACGAGCAGTACTTC.

The DNA of the CDR3 is TGTGCCAGCAGTTTACAGGTCTGGGAGCCCCAGCATTTT. It encodes CASSLQVWEPQHF. The gene calls are TRBV12-3 or TRBV12-4 and TRBJ1-5, with D hard to call. This CDR3 is built from 13 residues. Trimming removed 2 bases at V and 8 bases at J, with 10 bases between.

This chain connects TRBV9 to TRBJ2-3; 7 bases are a match to TRBD2. The germline gives CDR1 SGDLS, CDR2 YYNGEE. V gave up 5 bases and J gave up 0 bases; unmatched junction bases: 9. The CDR3 loop spans 16 amino acids. CDR3 residues: CASRPERGSSTDTQYF. The DNA of the CDR3 is TGTGCCAGCAGACCCGAGCGGGGCTCTAGCACAGATACGCAGTATTTT.

This clonotype was observed a single time. The J gene is TRBJ1-2, the V gene TRBV7-9; D gene ambiguous. The germline gives CDR1 SEHNR, CDR2 FQNEAQ (reference sequence). The CDR3 has 14 residues. V lost 3 bases, J lost 8 bases, and 16 bases lay in between. Here the CDR3 DNA reads TGTGCCAGCAGCTTGGTTCAGGCAGTCCACGGCTACACCTTC. This sequence encodes CASSLVQAVHGYTF.

The chain joins TRBV28 to TRBJ1-1, with D possibly being TRBD1 (5 bases). CDR1 and CDR2 from the germline V gene are MDHEN and SYDVKM. V lost 3 bases to trimming and J lost 1 base, with 12 bases between them. This CDR3 is 15 amino acids long. As DNA, the CDR3 is TGTGCCAGCAGTTTGGGGGGGGTCTGGAACACTGAAGCTTTCTTT. It codes for CASSLGGVWNTEAFF.

This sequence joins TRBV20-1 and TRBJ1-1; D is perhaps TRBD1 (6 bases). Trimming took off 6 bases at V and 1 base at J, with 12 bases between the two ends. Germline-derived CDR1 and CDR2 are DFQATT and SNEGSKA (reference sequence). This CDR3 region has 13 residues. The CDR3 coding sequence is TGCAGTGCCCGTCGGACAGCGAACACTGAAGCTTTCTTT. Its protein product is CSARRTANTEAFF.

V usage is TRBV12-3 or TRBV12-4 and J usage is TRBJ2-2; D is unresolved. V was shortened by 7 bases and J by 5 bases, with 14 bases between the two germline ends. CDR3 length: 14 amino acids. The CDR3 DNA reads TGTGCCAGCACCCCGAGGCAGTCAACCGGGGAGCTGTTTTTT. Encoded protein: CASTPRQSTGELFF.

This chain links TRBV15 with TRBJ1-5, with D unclear. Looked up from germline, CDR1 is LNHNV and CDR2 is YYDKDF (reference sequence). The CDR3 spans 16 residues. The germline V and J ends were trimmed by 3 bases and 0 bases, with 12 bases remaining between them. The CDR3 spells CATSSVGQYSNQPQHF. The DNA for the CDR3 is TGTGCCACCAGCAGTGTAGGGCAATATAGCAATCAGCCCCAGCATTTT.

This clonotype was recorded once. V gene TRBV18 combines with J gene TRBJ2-3; no clear D. The germline V gene encodes CDR1 KGHSH and CDR2 LQKENI. V shed 0 bases and J shed 2 bases, with 9 bases lying between them. The CDR3 length is 15 residues. Here the CDR3 reads CASSPPNRNTDTQYF. The DNA of the CDR3 is TGTGCCAGCTCACCACCCAACAGAAACACAGATACGCAGTATTTT. Looking up the rest from reference TRBV18 and TRBJ2-3 gives the full variable domain: NAGVMQNPRHLVRRRGQEARLRCSPMKGHSHVYWYRQLPEEGLKFMVYLQKENIIDESGMPKERFSAEFPKEGPSILRIQQVVRGDSAAYFCASSPPNRNTDTQYFGPGTRLTVL.

The chain recombines TRBV4-2 with TRBJ2-3; 12 nucleotides align to TRBD2. This CDR3 spans 19 amino acids. V lost 0 bases and J lost 4; bases outside the gene matches: 11. CDR1 and CDR2 (germline): LGHNA, YNFKEQ. Here the CDR3 DNA reads TGTGCCAGCAGCCAAGAAGGCCTAGCGGGAGGGAGGGGCGCAGATACGCAGTATTTT. This codes for CASSQEGLAGGRGADTQYF.

The rearrangement uses TRBV11-2 and TRBJ2-1; 9 bases align to TRBD2. This CDR3 has 15 residues. Trimming took 5 bases from V and 6 from J; bases not matched to a gene: 8. CDR1 is SGHAT and CDR2 is FQNNGV in the germline V gene. CDR3 DNA: TGTGCCAGCAGCGTTAGCGGGAGATTGGGCAATGAGCAGTTCTTC. Protein: CASSVSGRLGNEQFF.

The V and J genes are TRBV7-2 and TRBJ2-5; tentatively, D is TRBD1 or TRBD2 (6 bases each). The germline gives CDR1 SGHTA, CDR2 FQGNSA. V lost 3 bases and J lost 2, with 16 bases in between. The CDR3 covers 16 residues. CDR3 in DNA: TGTGCCAGCAGCTTTGGGGGCCCGGGGGTACAAGAGACCCAGTACTTC. Amino acids: CASSFGGPGVQETQYF.

J is TRBJ2-2 and V is TRBV5-1; 10 bases are a match to TRBD2. Germline-derived CDR1 and CDR2 are SGHRS and YFSETQ. Trimming took 1 base from V and 4 from J; bases not matched to a gene: 10. The length of the CDR3 is 18 residues. CDR3 protein: CASSLRLAGVVSTGELFF. The CDR3 DNA follows: TGCGCCAGCAGCTTGAGGCTAGCGGGAGTTGTGAGCACCGGGGAGCTGTTTTTT.

This chain joins TRBV30 and TRBJ2-7; D may be TRBD1 (6 bases). CDR3 length equals 11 residues. The V gene lost 4 bases and the J gene lost 4 bases, with 8 bases spanning the gap. CDR1 is GTSNPN and CDR2 is SVGIG in the germline V gene (reference sequence). CDR3 nucleotide sequence: TGTGCCTGGAACAGGGTGTACGAGCAGTACTTC. Amino acid sequence: CAWNRVYEQYF.

This rearrangement joins TRBV12-3 or TRBV12-4 to TRBJ2-5; D remains unclear. The CDR3 is made up of 15 amino acids. Trimming took 5 bases from V and 2 from J, leaving 15 bases between them. As DNA, the CDR3 is TGTGCCAGCAGTACCCTATTCATGACACAAGAGACCCAGTACTTC. Translated, it gives CASSTLFMTQETQYF.

The V gene is TRBV15, the J gene TRBJ2-2; D uncertain. V lost 3 bases and J 3 bases, leaving 2 bases between the germline ends. Germline values: CDR1 LNHNV, CDR2 YYDKDF (reference sequence). This CDR3 comprises 12 residues. CDR3 coding DNA: TGTGCCACCAGCAGGCACACCGGGGAGCTGTTTTTT. This sequence encodes CATSRHTGELFF.

The chain employs TRBV10-3 and TRBJ2-7; TRBD2 aligns across 14 bases. From germline, CDR1 is ENHRY and CDR2 SYGVKD. The junction had 4 bases not matched to a gene; V was cut back by 6 bases and J by 6 bases. The CDR3 runs 14 residues. CDR3 amino acids: CAIREGLAGVEQYF. CDR3 DNA sequence: TGTGCCATCAGGGAGGGACTAGCGGGAGTCGAGCAGTACTTC.

The chain uses TRBV6-1 and TRBJ1-1, with unresolved D. The germline V and J ends were trimmed by 7 bases and 6 bases, with 15 bases remaining between them. CDR3 size: 13 residues. Germline-derived CDR1 and CDR2 are MNHNS and SASEGT. CDR3 loop: CASKRVRGSEAFF. As DNA, the CDR3 is TGTGCCAGCAAACGGGTCCGGGGATCTGAAGCTTTCTTT.

CDR3 DNA: TGTGCCAGTTCGGCTGGGGATAGCAATCAGCCCCAGCATTTT. This translates into CASSAGDSNQPQHF. The chain uses TRBV18 and TRBJ1-5, with D uncertain. Germline CDR1 and CDR2: KGHSH and LQKENI. The length of the CDR3 is 14 residues. The V and J ends lost 9 bases and 0 bases respectively, with 12 bases between them.

The gene calls are TRBV9 and TRBJ2-7; D is unresolved. In germline, CDR1 is SGDLS, CDR2 YYNGEE. V was trimmed by 3 bases and J by 0 bases, leaving 19 bases between them. The CDR3 consists of 17 residues. DNA of the CDR3: TGTGCCAGCAGCGGAGGCCCCGGTCCCCCCCTCTCCTACGAGCAGTACTTC. This encodes CASSGGPGPPLSYEQYF.

The rearrangement uses TRBV3-1 and TRBJ1-1, with 9 bases that match TRBD1. Trimming took 1 base from V and 5 from J; bases not matched to a gene: 8. This CDR3 has 16 amino acids. Looked up from germline, CDR1 is LGHDT and CDR2 is YNNKEL (reference sequence). CDR3 sequence (DNA): TGTGCCAGCAGCCAAGGGACAGGGGCGGTTGGGACTGAAGCTTTCTTT. This codes for CASSQGTGAVGTEAFF. The full variable domain, its missing parts supplied by reference TRBV3-1 and TRBJ1-1, is DTAVSQTPKYLVTQMGNDKSIKCEQNLGHDTMYWYKQDSKKFLKIMFSYNNKELIINETVPNRFSPKSPDKAHLNLHINSLELGDSAVYFCASSQGTGAVGTEAFFGQGTRLTVV.

CDR3 DNA sequence: TGTGCCAGTAGACCTAGGAGGGCCTCTGGGGCCAACGTCCTGACTTTC. It encodes CASRPRRASGANVLTF. The chain is built from TRBV19 and TRBJ2-6, with D tentatively TRBD2 (6 bases). The CDR3 contains 16 residues. The V and J ends lost 6 bases and 0 bases respectively, with 12 bases between them. Germline V lookup: CDR1 LNHDA, CDR2 SQIVND (reference sequence). The variable domain in full, with the rest retrieved from reference TRBV19 and TRBJ2-6, is DGGITQSPKYLFRKEGQNVTLSCEQNLNHDAMYWYRQDPGQGLRLIYYSQIVNDFQKGDIAEGYSVSREKKESFPLTVTSAQKNPTAFYLCASRPRRASGANVLTFGAGSRLTVL.

The V call is TRBV3-1, the J call TRBJ2-1; no reliable D call. Germline loops: CDR1 LGHDT, CDR2 YNNKEL (reference sequence). V was pared by 1 base and J by 4 bases, with 11 bases between. The CDR3 has 15 amino acids. CDR3: CASSQVGASYNEQFF. In DNA, the CDR3 is TGTGCCAGCAGCCAAGTAGGAGCCAGTTACAATGAGCAGTTCTTC.

This clonotype was detected once. The chain uses TRBV30 and TRBJ1-1; 7 bases match TRBD1. The CDR3 is 11 residues long. CDR1 GTSNPN and CDR2 SVGIG come from the germline V gene (reference sequence). V dropped 3 bases and J dropped 7; count of bases not matched to a gene: 2. CDR3 in DNA: TGTGCCTGGAGCAGACAGGGTGAAGCTTTCTTT. Amino acids: CAWSRQGEAFF.

The chain recombines TRBV2 with TRBJ2-5; 7 bases map to TRBD1. This CDR3 has 15 residues. V lost 5 bases to trimming and J lost 1 base; unmatched junction nucleotides: 7. CDR1 is SNHLY, CDR2 FYNNEI, per germline. CDR3 in DNA: TGTGCCAGCAGTCGGGACAGTAGATTCCAAGAGACCCAGTACTTC. This encodes CASSRDSRFQETQYF.

The J gene is TRBJ2-1, the V gene TRBV6-6; 8 bases agree with TRBD2. The CDR3 is 12 residues long. Unmatched junction bases numbered 10, after V lost 6 bases and J lost 15 bases. CDR1 and CDR2 (germline): MNHNY, SVGAGI (reference sequence). CDR3 region: CASSKLGLASFF. In DNA, the CDR3 is TGTGCCAGCAGCAAACTCGGACTAGCATCGTTCTTC.